Each of the 8 T cell receptor beta chains below was sequenced from the same sample in a study of OX40 agonist ivuxolimab in advanced cancers. Here immunoSEQ multiplex PCR was the method, and the copy in TCRdb shows in-frame clones only, minus some. This sample carries some 64,000 clones, around nine tenths of them seen once, and the ten largest clones take around 0.79%. The source was CD4+ or CD8+ T cells sorted from blood, collected in a trial of the OX40 agonist ivuxolimab. These receptors all come from an adult with an advanced solid tumor such as melanoma, head and neck, liver or kidney cancer.

The gene calls are TRBV28 and TRBJ2-7; D is perhaps TRBD2 (6 bases). The germline gives CDR1 MDHEN, CDR2 SYDVKM. The CDR3 consists of 13 residues. Trimming cost V 7 bases and J 3 bases, with 13 bases left between them. CDR3 nucleotide sequence: TGTGCCAGCACCACCGGGGGTCACTACGAGCAGTACTTC. This encodes CASTTGGHYEQYF.

The chain uses TRBV6-1 and TRBJ2-7, with D perhaps matching TRBD1 or TRBD2 (5 bases each). Between the trimmed V and J ends, which lost 6 bases and 4 bases, there was a span of 19 bases. The CDR3 consists of 15 residues. Germline CDR1 and CDR2: MNHNS and SASEGT. The CDR3 DNA sequence: TGTGCCAGCAGACCTCCGGGACGGCCTGATTACGAGCAGTACTTC. Protein product: CASRPPGRPDYEQYF.

CDR3 loop: CASSRTGDTEAFF. The DNA of the CDR3 is TGTGCCAGCAGCAGGACAGGGGACACTGAAGCTTTCTTT. This sequence joins TRBV6-1 and TRBJ1-1, with 9 bases that match TRBD1. CDR1 and CDR2 (germline): MNHNS, SASEGT. The J segment lost 3 bases and the V segment lost 6 bases, leaving 2 bases of the junction unmatched. This CDR3 is 13 amino acids long.

CDR3 in amino acids: CASRTRTSGVANTGELFF. CDR3 in DNA: TGTGCCAGCAGGACTAGGACTAGCGGGGTCGCGAACACCGGGGAGCTGTTTTTT. The chain combines TRBV11-2 with TRBJ2-2, with TRBD2 identical over 12 bases. CDR1 and CDR2 from the germline V gene are SGHAT and FQNNGV. The CDR3 loop spans 18 amino acids. The junction had 8 bases not matched to a gene; V was cut back by 6 bases and J by 0 bases. The full variable domain, completed using reference TRBV11-2 and TRBJ2-2, is EAGVAQSPRYKIIEKRQSVAFWCNPISGHATLYWYQQILGQGPKLLIQFQNNGVVDDSQLPKDRFSAERLKGVDSTLKIQPAKLEDSAVYLCASRTRTSGVANTGELFFGEGSRLTVL.

The V and J genes are TRBV10-3 and TRBJ2-2, with TRBD1 matching 7 bases. The V gene end was trimmed by 6 bases and the J gene end by 3 bases; junction bases not matched to a gene: 7. Germline V gene lookup returns CDR1 ENHRY and CDR2 SYGVKD. The CDR3 is 15 amino acids. The CDR3 spells CAISDRAADTGELFF. The CDR3 DNA reads as TGTGCCATCAGCGACAGGGCAGCGGACACCGGGGAGCTGTTTTTT.

This chain joins TRBV11-1 and TRBJ2-1; 11 positions match TRBD2. The ends lost 3 bases at V and 3 bases at J; junction bases unmatched: 7. The CDR3 spans 17 residues. The germline gives CDR1 SGHAT, CDR2 FQDESV (reference sequence). CDR3 in DNA: TGTGCCAGCAGCTTGAGTGGTGGGACTAGCGGCTACAATGAGCAGTTCTTC. Residues: CASSLSGGTSGYNEQFF. The variable domain in full, with the rest retrieved from reference TRBV11-1 and TRBJ2-1, is EAEVAQSPRYKITEKSQAVAFWCDPISGHATLYWYRQILGQGPELLVQFQDESVVDDSQLPKDRFSAERLKGVDSTLKIQPAELGDSAMYLCASSLSGGTSGYNEQFFGPGTRLTVL.

The chain carries TRBV2 and TRBJ1-2; 7 bases match TRBD1. Germline CDR1 SNHLY, CDR2 FYNNEI. The CDR3 is 15 amino acids. J gave up 7 bases and V 6 bases, and 14 bases lay outside the gene matches. CDR3 DNA sequence: TGTGCCAGCAGACGAAGCTCCTCGACAGGGATTGGCTACACCTTC. It translates to CASRRSSSTGIGYTF.

The rearrangement joins TRBV10-1 to TRBJ2-1, with 14 bases fitting TRBD2. The CDR3 is 18 residues long. The V and J ends lost 3 bases and 6 bases, in that order; junction bases with no gene match: 10. The V gene's germline CDR1 is WNHNN and CDR2 SYGVQD (reference sequence). CDR3 DNA sequence: TGCGCCAGCAGTGACTCCGGGACTAGCGGGAGCTGGGGCAATGAGCAGTTCTTC. Translating it yields CASSDSGTSGSWGNEQFF.